This T cell receptor (beta chain) was recovered during a study of blood T cells in healthy people across ages. Isolated PBMCs totaled at least 6.5 million in each sample. Per sample, at least 5 micrograms of total RNA were extracted. The germline V gene has CDR1 SQVTM and CDR2 ANQGSEA. CDR3 length: 15 residues. Trimming cost V 7 bases and J 5 bases, with 23 bases left between them. Study-level points and caveats: Naive T cell percentage showed a strong correlation with TCR beta diversity.

With regard to this clonotype: Its specificity is not known.

Together with a sample-barcoded 5' primer, a J-beta primer mix was included in a second PCR lasting roughly 6 to 12 cycles. Carrying 12 random nucleotides, a template-switch adaptor labeled each individual cDNA molecule. Each CDR3 protein gets one entry after TCRdb re-called the 5' RACE reads with MiXCR. The repertoire holds about 1.4 million distinct CDR3 sequences, with 59% as singletons. This chain links TRBV29-1 with TRBJ2-5; D remains ambiguous. The sequenced sample was blood. The receptor's source is a man aged 18-30 years in good health. The CDR3 coding sequence is TGCAGCGCCCGCCAGGACCTATTCTACAAGGAGACCCAGTACTTC. Translating gives CSARQDLFYKETQYF.